A selection of T cell receptor beta chains follows, all from one sample in a study of post-analysis software for immune sequencing data. TCRdb used MiXCR to reprocess the PCR reads, holding one entry per CDR3 protein. The sample contains hundreds of thousands of distinct CDR3 sequences, roughly 36% of which appear only once. The sample consisted of blood. These receptors all stem from a girl between 5 and 17 years old with multiple sclerosis. Each CDR3 is given with its conserved first and last residue.

15,TRBV28,TRBJ1-2,CASSFYRGANYGYTF
13,TRBV12-3/TRBV12-4,TRBJ1-5,CASSPTEDQPQHF
15,TRBV12-3/TRBV12-4,TRBJ2-7,CASSSGTSGVYEQYF
15,TRBV30,TRBJ1-5,CAWSVSGGYNQPQHF
13,TRBV6-6,TRBJ2-7,CASSFDRTYEQYF
11,TRBV9,TRBJ1-5,CASSVMGGEHF
13,TRBV29-1,TRBJ2-4,CSVEMRQKNIQYF
14,TRBV12-3/TRBV12-4,TRBJ2-5,CASRAGSRSETQYF
14,TRBV24-1,TRBJ2-3,CATQAGGTKDTQYF
11,TRBV29-1,TRBJ2-7,CSVEEGYEQYF
14,TRBV4-2,TRBJ2-1,CASSQPGIFNEQFF
15,TRBV6-1,TRBJ2-7,CASFEERRISYEQYF
13,TRBV19,TRBJ2-5,CASSTQGAYERYF
19,TRBV28,TRBJ2-3,CASSLVIGGLAGEDDTQYF
16,TRBV4-3,TRBJ2-1,CASSQDLGWSQSKQFF
18,TRBV4-1,TRBJ2-1,CASSQVASGGGSYNEQFF
15,TRBV6-6,TRBJ1-1,CASSHVDRGDTEAFF
14,TRBV12-3/TRBV12-4,TRBJ2-5,CASSSQGFRETQYF
15,TRBV5-4,TRBJ2-7,CASSLRRRGAYEQYF
14,TRBV5-8,TRBJ1-3,CASSLWDSGNTIYF
11,TRBV6-5,TRBJ2-3,CASSFGGTQYF
14,TRBV20-1,TRBJ2-3,CSASRGGQTDTQYF
16,TRBV3-1,TRBJ2-2,CASSRRLAGWTGELFF
15,TRBV9,-,CASSVGQGPVYEQYF
17,TRBV6-6,TRBJ2-1,CASSYLTGGISYNEQFF
13,TRBV6-1,TRBJ1-2,CASSDGQSYGYTF
13,TRBV27,TRBJ2-7,CASSLSGSYEQYF
11,TRBV20-1,TRBJ1-2,CSALDGYGYTF
13,TRBV29-1,TRBJ1-2,CSARTGVRYGYTF
16,TRBV7-9,TRBJ1-6,CASSSTGTGANSPLHF
16,TRBV28,TRBJ2-4,CASRPPTGTGKNIQYF
12,TRBV12-3/TRBV12-4,TRBJ1-2,CASSFSAGRYTF
15,TRBV7-9,TRBJ2-3,CASISMDRDTDTQYF
14,TRBV5-6,TRBJ1-5,CASSLGALNQPQHF
15,TRBV5-6,TRBJ2-5,CASSFRVWNQETQYF
13,TRBV5-5,TRBJ1-1,CASSVQGDTEAFF
13,TRBV7-6,TRBJ2-7,CASSPGPSYEQYF
14,TRBV20-1,TRBJ2-7,CSASSGTGVYEQYF
17,TRBV29-1,TRBJ2-3,CSVELSRAGGITDTQYF
13,TRBV12-3/TRBV12-4,TRBJ2-5,CASSLSWGETQYF
12,TRBV28,TRBJ1-4,CASSSPSIELFF
14,TRBV5-1,TRBJ1-1,CTSSFGDMNTEAFF
15,TRBV6-2/TRBV6-3,TRBJ2-3,CASRILAGAADTQYF
16,TRBV12-5,TRBJ2-3,CASGLGVAGYTDTQYF
12,TRBV20-1,TRBJ2-1,CSASGDYNEQFF
14,TRBV20-1,TRBJ1-2,CSASDRGLDYGYTF
15,TRBV12-3/TRBV12-4,TRBJ1-4,CASSPPAGGREKLFF
12,TRBV21-1,TRBJ1-2,CASTPLMCGYTF
15,TRBV7-9,TRBJ2-1,CASSLASGQYNEQFF
15,TRBV4-1,TRBJ2-1,CASSQTAGHYNEQFF
13,TRBV12-3/TRBV12-4,TRBJ1-2,CASSPGQPYGYTF
15,TRBV28,TRBJ2-1,CASSLGADTDNEQFF